A selection of T cell receptor beta chains follows, all from one sample in a study of T cell repertoires in cytomegalovirus infection. TCRdb redid the calling of the reads with MiXCR, one entry per CDR3 protein. The repertoire holds about 260,000 distinct CDR3 sequences, roughly 15% seen once, with around 8.7% in the top ten. Source material: PBMCs. The origin of the receptors is a human donor in good health (CMV status not recorded). Some clones in this sample may be carry-over from other donors' samples. Each CDR3 is given with its conserved first and last residue. D genes are given only for firm matches. Not all rows give a size; the values are once, few, many and, for expanded clones, a class.

>few|-|TRBV19|TRBJ2-3
TGTGCCAGTAGTCTCCCGGGACTTTTGACAGATACGCAGTATTTT
CASSLPGLLTDTQYF
>-|-|TRBV29-1|TRBJ1-2
TGCAGCGTTGGGGGCGGCCTCTATGGCTACACCTTC
CSVGGGLYGYTF
>-|TRBD1|TRBV5-4|TRBJ1-6
TGTGCCAGCAGCTTACCGGGACAGGGGGCTTCATCACCCCTCCACTTT
CASSLPGQGASSPLHF
>few|-|TRBV4-1|TRBJ1-1
TGCGCCAGCAGCCAAGATTTAAGGGAGAACACTGAAGCTTTCTTT
CASSQDLRENTEAFF
>many|TRBD2|TRBV28|TRBJ2-3
TGTGCCAGCCACCGGGGAGGGACCACAGATACGCAGTATTTT
CASHRGGTTDTQYF
>-|TRBD2|TRBV7-4|TRBJ2-1
TGTGCCAGCAGCTTGGGGACTAGCGGATTGAACGAGCAGTTCTTC
CASSLGTSGLNEQFF
>few|TRBD1|TRBV2|TRBJ2-5
TGTGCCAGCACCGACCTAGTGTCGGACAGGGGGCAAGAGACCCAGTACTTC
CASTDLVSDRGQETQYF
>many|TRBD1|TRBV12-3/TRBV12-4|TRBJ2-5
TGTGCCAGCTCCGGACAGGTGGGGTGGGACCAGTACTTC
CASSGQVGWDQYF
>-|TRBD1|TRBV28|TRBJ2-7
TGTGCCAGCAGAGCTGGGACAGGGGGCGGTTACGAGCAGTACTTC
CASRAGTGGGYEQYF
>-|-|TRBV12-3/TRBV12-4|TRBJ2-7
TGTGCCAGCAGTCCGAAGCACGAGCAGTACTTC
CASSPKHEQYF
>few|TRBD1|TRBV4-1|TRBJ1-1
TGCGCCAGCAGCCAAAAGGGACAGGGCTACACTGAAGCTTTCTTT
CASSQKGQGYTEAFF
>few|-|TRBV6-1|TRBJ2-2
TGTGCCAGCAGTGAACCTCCGGGGACCGGGGAGCTGTTTTTT
CASSEPPGTGELFF
>few|-|TRBV7-9|TRBJ1-1
TGTGCCAGCAGCCGGACAGCGGATACTGAAGCTTTCTTT
CASSRTADTEAFF
>-|-|TRBV6-6|TRBJ1-4
TGTGCCAGCAGTCACGAGGGACCCCCTCGGGAAAAACTGTTTTTT
CASSHEGPPREKLFF
>many|-|TRBV25-1|TRBJ1-1
TGTGCCAGCAACTCACCGGGCCCGGCGGACACTGAAGCTTTCTTT
CASNSPGPADTEAFF
>many|-|TRBV7-2|TRBJ2-7
TGTGCCAGCAGCCTTATGCCCAACTCCTACGAGCAGTACTTC
CASSLMPNSYEQYF
>many|-|TRBV7-2|TRBJ2-1
TGTGCCAGCAGCCCAAGTGTTGGGATGAGTGAGCAGTTCTTC
CASSPSVGMSEQFF
>-|TRBD1|TRBV28|TRBJ2-1
TGTGCCAGCAGTTTAGGGGGACAGGGGGCGCGGAATGAGCAGTTCTTC
CASSLGGQGARNEQFF
>few|TRBD1|TRBV18|TRBJ2-5
TGTGCCAGCTCACCCGAAGGGACAGGAGAGACCCAGTACTTC
CASSPEGTGETQYF
>few|-|TRBV27|TRBJ2-7
TGTGCCAGCAGTTTAGGAGGGGGATCGGACGAGCAGTACTTC
CASSLGGGSDEQYF
>-|-|TRBV6-2/TRBV6-3|TRBJ1-3
TGTGCCAGCAGAGTGACAGTCTCTGGAAACACCATATATTTT
CASRVTVSGNTIYF
>-|-|TRBV28|TRBJ1-5
TGTGCCAGCAGTTTATCGGGGTTTTATAGCAATCAGCCCCAGCATTTT
CASSLSGFYSNQPQHF
>-|-|TRBV11-3|TRBJ2-3
TGTGCCAGCAGCAGCGCAGGGATCACAGATACGCAGTATTTT
CASSSAGITDTQYF
>few|-|TRBV20-1|TRBJ2-1
TGCAGTGCTAGTCCCGGGCTTTTCGAGCAGTTCTTC
CSASPGLFEQFF
>-|TRBD1|TRBV19|TRBJ1-1
TGTGCCAGTAGACCCCGGACAGGGAGAACTGAAGCTTTCTTT
CASRPRTGRTEAFF
>few|-|TRBV24-1|TRBJ2-1
TGTGCCACCAGTCCACCCCTAAGCTCCTACAATGAGCAGTTCTTC
CATSPPLSSYNEQFF
>many|TRBD2|TRBV7-8|TRBJ2-7
TGTGCCAGCAGCCTTAGTTCAGCTAGCGGGAGCTACGAGCAGTACTTC
CASSLSSASGSYEQYF
>-|-|TRBV7-6|TRBJ1-5
TGTGCCAGCAGCTTAGGAGGGACGCGCAATCAGCCCCAGCATTTT
CASSLGGTRNQPQHF
>-|-|TRBV19|TRBJ1-1
TGTGCCAGTAGTGTCAGGGGTACGGACACTGAAGCTTTCTTT
CASSVRGTDTEAFF
>many|-|TRBV6-2/TRBV6-3|TRBJ1-1
TGTGCCAGCAGTTTGTGGACTGAAGCTTTCTTT
CASSLWTEAFF
>-|-|TRBV12-3/TRBV12-4|TRBJ1-3
TGTGCCAGCAGTTCGGGTGTCAGCTCTGGAAACACCATATATTTT
CASSSGVSSGNTIYF
>many|-|TRBV6-1|TRBJ2-3
TGTGCCAGCAGTGAAAGGTATACGCAGTATTTT
CASSERYTQYF
>many|-|TRBV27|TRBJ1-4
TGTGCCAGCAGTCCTGGACCGAGGGTCGGACTGTTTTTT
CASSPGPRVGLFF
>-|-|TRBV19|TRBJ1-6
TGTGCCAGTATGGGAAAAGGATCACCCCTCCACTTT
CASMGKGSPLHF
>many|TRBD1|TRBV7-2|TRBJ1-1
TGTGCCAGTAAAGAGGGGGCGTCGGACACTGAAGCTTTCTTT
CASKEGASDTEAFF
>few|-|TRBV4-3|TRBJ1-1
TGCGCCAGCAGCCTTGAGGGTAGGGGGAACACTGAAGCTTTCTTT
CASSLEGRGNTEAFF
>many|-|TRBV28|TRBJ1-5
TGTGCCAGCAGTTTACCAGGGAACAATCAGCCCCAGCATTTT
CASSLPGNNQPQHF
>-|TRBD1|TRBV5-1|TRBJ1-2
TGCGCCAGCAGCCGACGACAGGGTCTTTATGGCTACACCTTC
CASSRRQGLYGYTF
>-|TRBD1|TRBV10-2|TRBJ1-2
TGCGCCAGCTCCGGACAGGAATATAGCTACACCTTC
CASSGQEYSYTF
>many|TRBD1|TRBV7-2|TRBJ2-7
TGTGCCAGCAGCCTACCGGGACAGTACTACGAGCAGTACTTC
CASSLPGQYYEQYF
>-|-|TRBV19|TRBJ1-1
TGTGCCAGTAGTATAGGGCGCGGATTCCCCACTGAAGCTTTCTTT
CASSIGRGFPTEAFF
>few|-|TRBV19|TRBJ2-3
TGTGCCAGTAGTATCGGATCTAGCACAGATACGCAGTATTTT
CASSIGSSTDTQYF
>few|TRBD1|TRBV7-3|TRBJ2-2
TGTGCCAGCAGCTTAAACCCAGGGGGCGACGGGGAGCTGTTTTTT
CASSLNPGGDGELFF
>many|-|TRBV19|TRBJ1-4
TGTGCCAGCGGACAGCCTGAAAAACTGTTTTTT
CASGQPEKLFF
>many|-|TRBV7-6|TRBJ1-4
TGTGCCAGCAGCCGTAGGTCGGGAGCGAGTAATGAAAAACTGTTTTTT
CASSRRSGASNEKLFF
>-|TRBD2|TRBV29-1|TRBJ2-7
TGCAGCGTCTCACTAGCGGGAGGGCCCAGCGAGCAGTACTTC
CSVSLAGGPSEQYF
>many|-|TRBV7-2|TRBJ2-3
TGTGCCAGCAGCTTAGGTGCAGGGGTAAACCTAGATACGCAGTATTTT
CASSLGAGVNLDTQYF
>many|-|TRBV7-8|TRBJ2-2
TGTGCCAGCAGCCCCAGGGGACGGTCGAACACCGGGGAGCTGTTTTTT
CASSPRGRSNTGELFF
>many|-|TRBV7-9|TRBJ2-2
TGTGCCAGCAGCTGGGGGGGCGCGGACACCGGGGAGCTGTTTTTT
CASSWGGADTGELFF
>many|TRBD1|TRBV28|TRBJ1-5
TGTGCCAGCAGTTTAAGGACAGGCCGCAATCAGCCCCAGCATTTT
CASSLRTGRNQPQHF
>-|TRBD2|TRBV5-6|TRBJ2-3
TGTGCCAGCAGCCTGACTAGCCAAGATACGCAGTATTTT
CASSLTSQDTQYF
>few|-|TRBV2|TRBJ1-5
TGTGCCAGCAGACACAGGGACGGAAATCAGCCCCAGCATTTT
CASRHRDGNQPQHF
>-|-|TRBV6-6|TRBJ1-4
TGTGCCAGCAGCCCTGTCCCAAGGATCGGAAAACTGTTTTTT
CASSPVPRIGKLFF
>many|TRBD1|TRBV7-2|TRBJ2-7
TGTGCCAGCAGCTTAGGGGAGGGGACAGGGCGGGAGCAGTACTTC
CASSLGEGTGREQYF
>many|-|TRBV7-6|TRBJ2-2
TGTGCCAGCAGCTTAGCGGTGGACGGGGAGCTGTTTTTT
CASSLAVDGELFF
>-|-|TRBV12-3/TRBV12-4|TRBJ2-7
TGTGCCAGCAGTTTACTCGGTCCCGCCAACGAGCAGTACTTC
CASSLLGPANEQYF